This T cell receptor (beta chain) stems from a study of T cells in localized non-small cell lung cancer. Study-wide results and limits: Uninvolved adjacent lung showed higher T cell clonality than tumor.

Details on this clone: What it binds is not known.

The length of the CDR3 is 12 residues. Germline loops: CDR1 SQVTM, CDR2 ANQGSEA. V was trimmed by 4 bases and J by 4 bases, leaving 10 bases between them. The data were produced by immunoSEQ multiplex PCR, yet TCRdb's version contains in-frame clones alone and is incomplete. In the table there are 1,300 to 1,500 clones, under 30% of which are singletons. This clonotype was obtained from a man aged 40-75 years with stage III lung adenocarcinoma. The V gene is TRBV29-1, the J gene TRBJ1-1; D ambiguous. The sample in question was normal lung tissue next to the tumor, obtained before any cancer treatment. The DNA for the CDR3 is TGCAGCGTTGCCCGGGTGGGCACTGAAGCTTTCTTT. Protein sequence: CSVARVGTEAFF.